A selection of T cell receptor beta chains follows, all from one sample in a study of cytomegalovirus exposure and HLA in healthy donors. Assay: immunoSEQ multiplex PCR; the TCRdb copy retains only in-frame clones and omits some. The sample includes about 140,000 clones, less than 85% of them seen just once. The sample was PBMCs. Receptor source: a man between 35 and 55 years old in good health and CMV-seropositive. Both conserved end residues are part of each CDR3. The order of the fields is D gene, clone size, J gene, V gene, CDR3 protein, CDR3 DNA. D genes are given only for firm matches. Only part of the rows carry a size: once, few, many, or a class if the clone is expanded.

TRBD2,NA,TRBJ2-3,TRBV29-1,CSVPGQRGPVDTQYF,TGCAGCGTCCCCGGCCAGCGGGGGCCGGTAGATACGCAGTATTTT
NA,NA,TRBJ1-1,TRBV7-2,CASTMTANTEAFF,TGTGCCAGCACGATGACAGCGAACACTGAAGCTTTCTTT
NA,NA,TRBJ2-3,TRBV10-3,CAISEQKVAAGDPTQYF,TGTGCCATCAGTGAGCAGAAAGTGGCGGCCGGGGATCCTACGCAGTATTTT
NA,NA,TRBJ1-1,TRBV7-7,CASSPGPNTEAFF,TGTGCTAGCAGCCCAGGGCCGAACACTGAAGCTTTCTTT
NA,NA,TRBJ2-6,TRBV19,CASSIYTGANVLTF,TGTGCCAGTAGTATTTATACTGGGGCCAACGTCCTGACTTTC
NA,NA,TRBJ1-1,TRBV19,CASSIAVTMNTEAFF,TGTGCCAGTAGTATAGCGGTCACGATGAACACTGAAGCTTTCTTT
TRBD1,NA,TRBJ1-2,TRBV28,CASSSPGQGNYGYTF,TGTGCCAGCAGTTCGCCGGGACAGGGTAACTATGGCTACACCTTC
TRBD1,NA,TRBJ1-2,TRBV19,CASDRGYGYTF,TGTGCCTCGGACAGGGGCTATGGCTACACCTTC
NA,NA,TRBJ1-1,TRBV5-5,CASSLVLGMNTEAFF,TGTGCCAGCAGCTTGGTCCTGGGCATGAACACTGAAGCTTTCTTT
TRBD2,once,TRBJ2-3,TRBV7-6,CASSLLSGGDTDTQYF,TGTGCCAGCAGCCTTCTTAGCGGGGGGGACACAGATACGCAGTATTTT
TRBD1,NA,TRBJ1-5,TRBV28,CASSLVVGQGQHF,TGTGCCAGCAGTTTAGTTGTAGGACAGGGACAGCATTTT
NA,NA,TRBJ1-1,TRBV7-9,CASSLGPRAGTEAFF,TGTGCCAGCAGCTTAGGCCCGAGGGCAGGCACTGAAGCTTTCTTT
TRBD2,NA,TRBJ2-7,TRBV19,CASRSSGRSSYEQYF,TGTGCCAGTAGATCCAGCGGGAGGAGCTCCTACGAGCAGTACTTC
TRBD2,NA,TRBJ2-2,TRBV4-2,CASSQDGASGPNTGELFF,TGTGCCAGCAGCCAAGACGGGGCTAGCGGGCCGAACACCGGGGAGCTGTTTTTT
NA,NA,TRBJ2-7,TRBV27,CASSLSGLPGVSYEQYF,TGTGCCAGCAGTTTATCGGGTCTTCCGGGAGTCTCCTACGAGCAGTACTTC
NA,few,TRBJ1-1,TRBV5-1,CASSGIGSTEAFF,TGCGCCAGCAGCGGAATTGGGAGCACTGAAGCTTTCTTT
TRBD2,NA,TRBJ2-1,TRBV27,CASSFGASGRQFF,TGTGCCAGCAGTTTTGGGGCTAGCGGGAGGCAGTTCTTC
NA,few,TRBJ2-7,TRBV27,CASSLTPAREQYF,TGTGCCAGCAGTTTGACCCCAGCCAGGGAGCAGTACTTC
NA,NA,TRBJ2-7,TRBV6-5,CASSTAREQYF,TGTGCCAGCAGCACCGCTAGGGAGCAGTACTTC
NA,NA,TRBJ2-7,TRBV29-1,CSAGGGSSYEQYF,TGCAGCGCCGGTGGGGGCAGCTCCTACGAGCAGTACTTC
NA,NA,TRBJ2-3,TRBV4-2,CASSQGVSVRTDTQYF,TGTGCCAGCAGCCAAGGGGTTAGCGTGCGCACAGATACGCAGTATTTT
NA,NA,TRBJ2-7,TRBV7-2,CASSLEAGMPSYEQYF,TGTGCCAGCAGCTTAGAGGCCGGGATGCCCTCCTACGAGCAGTACTTC
TRBD1,NA,TRBJ1-1,TRBV2,CASRDREETEAFF,TGTGCCAGCAGGGACAGGGAGGAAACTGAAGCTTTCTTT
NA,NA,TRBJ2-7,TRBV27,CASSSNRVAYEQYF,TGTGCCAGCAGTTCGAACAGGGTTGCCTACGAGCAGTACTTC
NA,NA,TRBJ2-7,TRBV18,CASSPRHISRYEQYF,TGTGCCAGCTCACCTCGACACATTTCTCGGTACGAGCAGTACTTC
TRBD1,once,TRBJ1-2,TRBV5-6,CASSWDRGNGYTF,TGTGCCAGCAGCTGGGACAGGGGGAATGGCTACACCTTC
TRBD1,few,TRBJ1-1,TRBV5-4,CASSSRDRNTEAFF,TGTGCCAGCAGCTCGCGGGACAGGAACACTGAAGCTTTCTTT